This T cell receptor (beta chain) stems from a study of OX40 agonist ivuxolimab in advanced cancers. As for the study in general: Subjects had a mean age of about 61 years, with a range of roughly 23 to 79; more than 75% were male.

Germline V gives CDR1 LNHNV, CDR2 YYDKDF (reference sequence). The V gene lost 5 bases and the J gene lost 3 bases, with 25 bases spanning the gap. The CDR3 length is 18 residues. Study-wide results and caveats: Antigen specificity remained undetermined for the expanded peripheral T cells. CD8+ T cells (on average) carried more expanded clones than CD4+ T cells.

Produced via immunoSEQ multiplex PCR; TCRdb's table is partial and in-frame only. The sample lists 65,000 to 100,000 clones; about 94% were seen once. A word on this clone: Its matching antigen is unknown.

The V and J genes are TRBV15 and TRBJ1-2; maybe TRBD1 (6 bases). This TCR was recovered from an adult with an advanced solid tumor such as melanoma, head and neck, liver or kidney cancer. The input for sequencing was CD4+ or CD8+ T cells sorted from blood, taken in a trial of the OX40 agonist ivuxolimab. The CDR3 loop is CATSPEMRGIRYDYGYTF. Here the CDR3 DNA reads TGTGCCACCAGCCCAGAGATGAGGGGGATACGTTACGACTATGGCTACACCTTC. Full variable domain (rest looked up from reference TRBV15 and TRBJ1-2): DAMVIQNPRYQVTQFGKPVTLSCSQTLNHNVMYWYQQKSSQAPKLLFHYYDKDFNNEADTPDNFQSRRPNTSFCFLDIRSPGLGDTAMYLCATSPEMRGIRYDYGYTFGSGTRLTVV.